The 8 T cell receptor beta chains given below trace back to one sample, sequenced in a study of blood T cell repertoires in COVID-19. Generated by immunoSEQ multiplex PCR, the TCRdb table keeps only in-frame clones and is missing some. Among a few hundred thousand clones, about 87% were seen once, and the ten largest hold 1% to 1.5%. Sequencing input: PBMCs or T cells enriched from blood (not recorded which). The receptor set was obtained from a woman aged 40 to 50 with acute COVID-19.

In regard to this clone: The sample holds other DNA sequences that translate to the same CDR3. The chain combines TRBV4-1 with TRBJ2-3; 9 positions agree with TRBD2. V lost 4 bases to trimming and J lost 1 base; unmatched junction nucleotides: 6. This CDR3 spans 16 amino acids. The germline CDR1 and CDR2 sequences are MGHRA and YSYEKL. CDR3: CASSRPTSGRTDTQYF. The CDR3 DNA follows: TGCGCCAGCAGCCGACCGACTAGCGGACGCACAGATACGCAGTATTTT.

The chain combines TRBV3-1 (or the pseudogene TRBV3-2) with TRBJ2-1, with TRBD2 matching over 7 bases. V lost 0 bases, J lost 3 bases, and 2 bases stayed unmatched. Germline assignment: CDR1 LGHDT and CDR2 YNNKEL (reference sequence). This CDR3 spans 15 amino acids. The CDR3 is CASSQDSGNYNEQFF. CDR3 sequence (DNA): TGTGCCAGCAGCCAAGACAGCGGGAACTACAATGAGCAGTTCTTC.

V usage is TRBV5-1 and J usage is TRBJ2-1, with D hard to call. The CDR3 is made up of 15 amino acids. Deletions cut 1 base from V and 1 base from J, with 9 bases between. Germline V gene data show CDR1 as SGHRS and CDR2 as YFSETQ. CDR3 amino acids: CASSLTTSSYNEQFF. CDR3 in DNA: TGCGCCAGCAGCTTGACTACAAGTTCCTACAATGAGCAGTTCTTC.

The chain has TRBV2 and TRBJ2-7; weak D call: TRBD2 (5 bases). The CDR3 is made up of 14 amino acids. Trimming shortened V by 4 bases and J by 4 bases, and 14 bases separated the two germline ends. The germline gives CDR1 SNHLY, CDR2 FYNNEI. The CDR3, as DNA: TGTGCCAGCAGTGTAAATTCGGGATCTTACGAGCAGTACGTC. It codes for CASSVNSGSYEQYV.

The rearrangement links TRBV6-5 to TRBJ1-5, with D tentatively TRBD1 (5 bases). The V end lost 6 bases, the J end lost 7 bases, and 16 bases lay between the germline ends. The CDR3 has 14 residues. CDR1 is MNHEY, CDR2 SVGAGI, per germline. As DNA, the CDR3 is TGTGCCAGCAGCTCAGGCGGGGGGGAACAGCCCCAGCATTTT. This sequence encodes CASSSGGGEQPQHF.

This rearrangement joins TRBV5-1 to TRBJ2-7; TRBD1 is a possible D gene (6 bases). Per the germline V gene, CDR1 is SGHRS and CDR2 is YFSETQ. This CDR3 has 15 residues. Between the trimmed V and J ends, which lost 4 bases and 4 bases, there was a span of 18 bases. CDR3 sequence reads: CASSPGGTRVYEQYV. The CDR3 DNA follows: TGCGCCAGCAGCCCTGGTGGGACAAGGGTTTACGAGCAGTACGTC.

The DNA of the CDR3 is TGTGCCAGCAGCTTATCAAACTATGGCTACACCTTC. It specifies CASSLSNYGYTF. The V and J genes are TRBV7-2 and TRBJ1-2, with no clear D. Germline values: CDR1 SGHTA, CDR2 FQGNSA. CDR3 length: 12 residues. The germline V and J ends were trimmed by 2 bases and 2 bases, with 3 bases remaining between them.

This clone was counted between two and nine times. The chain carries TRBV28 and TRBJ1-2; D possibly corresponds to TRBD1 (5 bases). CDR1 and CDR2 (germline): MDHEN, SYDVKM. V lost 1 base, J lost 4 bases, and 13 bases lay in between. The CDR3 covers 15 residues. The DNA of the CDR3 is TGTGCCAGCAGTTTATTGTCAGGGATGGGCTATGGCTACACCTTC. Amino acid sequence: CASSLLSGMGYGYTF.